These T cell receptor beta chains were read from a single sample in a study of cytotoxic CD8 clonotypes in ibrutinib-treated CLL. Generated by immunoSEQ multiplex PCR, the TCRdb table keeps only in-frame clones and is missing some. The sample contains 150,000 or so clones, roughly three quarters of which appear only once. The material was PBMCs, obtained after 24 months of ibrutinib treatment. The source is a human donor with chronic lymphocytic leukemia. The conserved cysteine and the conserved F or W are not part of the CDR3 here. Each record gives: V gene, CDR3 protein.

TRBV28,ASSLWGPQH
TRBV27,ASSSGAGANYGYT
TRBV7-9,ASSWKRTNTEAF
TRBV19,ASTTRGGTEAF
TRBV11-3,ASSLGQGAGVETQY
TRBV4-3,ASSHGPNTGELF
TRBV11-1,ASSLFGGTDTQY
TRBV30,AWTPGGNTIY
TRBV7-6,ASSFAKDQPQH
TRBV18,ASSPDNRPPQAF
TRBV7-9,ASSFGPGQGYNEQF
TRBV10-3,AIRGTETDTQY
TRBV5-4,ASSLAPRAKADTQY
TRBV29-1,SVEEGGWGGYT
TRBV15,ATSRDGTSTDTQY
TRBV20-1,SAPEAF
TRBV6-6,ASSTIQGSNQPQH
TRBV7-6,ASSLDQDTDTQY
TRBV7-3,ASRATNTGELF
TRBV6-6,ASSGQAGANVLT
TRBV7-2,ASSLLWGLAYEQY
TRBV10-3,AIRGDRAGNEQF
TRBV7-7,ASSPVATGTGPYEQY
TRBV10-3,AIRGPGSGSGEQY
TRBV19,ASTPTVDRGGYT
TRBV9,ASSVAQESYNEQF
TRBV6-5,ASSYRTGSRNEQF
TRBV29-1,SAGSIDNEQF
TRBV6-6,ASWAAELF
TRBV10-3,AISVVRSDSGNTIY
TRBV6-5,ASSNTGGSYEQY
TRBV18,ASSPGTTHNEQF
TRBV6-6,ASSYDRGPVEQY
TRBV9,ASSSTGGPGQPQH
TRBV30,AWRRDRGYGYT
TRBV27,ASNKRTLTGGKNTEAF